The clone carrying this T cell receptor (beta chain) came up a few times. Antigen specificity is unknown. TCRdb re-derived calls from the reads in MiXCR, one entry per CDR3 protein. The data contain about 770,000 distinct CDR3 sequences, about 29% of them singletons. These data originate in a study of T cell repertoires in cytomegalovirus infection. Study outcomes and limitations: The ex vivo response was dominated by HLA-C-restricted CMV-specific TCR beta clonotypes.

The sequenced sample was cultured CD8+ T cells from PBMCs, obtained from culture after CMV antigen stimulation. This receptor was identified in a human donor in good health (CMV status not recorded). Some clones in this sample may be carry-over from other donors' samples.

Here the CDR3 reads CASSQVGGGGTEAFF. CDR3 DNA: TGTGCCAGCAGCCAAGTAGGAGGAGGAGGCACTGAAGCTTTCTTT. The J gene is TRBJ1-1, the V gene TRBV14; D is undetermined. Germline V lookup: CDR1 SGHDN, CDR2 FVKESK. The V end was cut by 1 base, the J end by 4 bases, with 13 bases between. The length of the CDR3 is 15 residues.